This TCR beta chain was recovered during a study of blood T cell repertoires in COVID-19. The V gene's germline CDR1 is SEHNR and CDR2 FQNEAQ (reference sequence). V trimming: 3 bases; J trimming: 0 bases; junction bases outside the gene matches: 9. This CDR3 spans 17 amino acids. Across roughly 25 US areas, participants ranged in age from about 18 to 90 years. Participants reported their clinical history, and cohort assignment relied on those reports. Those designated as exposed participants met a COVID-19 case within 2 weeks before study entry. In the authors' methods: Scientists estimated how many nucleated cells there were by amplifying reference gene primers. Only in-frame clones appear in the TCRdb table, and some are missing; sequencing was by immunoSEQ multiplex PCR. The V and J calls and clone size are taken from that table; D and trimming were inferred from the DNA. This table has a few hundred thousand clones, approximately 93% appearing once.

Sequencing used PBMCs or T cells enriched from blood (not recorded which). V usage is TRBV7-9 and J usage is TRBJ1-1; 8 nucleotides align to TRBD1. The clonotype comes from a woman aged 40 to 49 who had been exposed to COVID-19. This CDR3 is CASSFRAGGRMNTEAFF. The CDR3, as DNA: TGTGCCAGCAGCTTTCGGGCAGGGGGCAGAATGAACACTGAAGCTTTCTTT.